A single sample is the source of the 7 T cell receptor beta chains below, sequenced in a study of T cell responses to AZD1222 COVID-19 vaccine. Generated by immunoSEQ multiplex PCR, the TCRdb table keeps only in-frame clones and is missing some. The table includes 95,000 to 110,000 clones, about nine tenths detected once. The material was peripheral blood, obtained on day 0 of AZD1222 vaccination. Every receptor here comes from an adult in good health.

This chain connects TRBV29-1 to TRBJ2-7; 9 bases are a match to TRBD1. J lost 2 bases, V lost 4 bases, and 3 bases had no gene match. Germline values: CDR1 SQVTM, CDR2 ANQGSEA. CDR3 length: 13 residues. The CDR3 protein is CSVVRDRAYEQYF. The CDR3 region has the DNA TGCAGCGTTGTGCGGGACAGGGCCTACGAGCAGTACTTC.

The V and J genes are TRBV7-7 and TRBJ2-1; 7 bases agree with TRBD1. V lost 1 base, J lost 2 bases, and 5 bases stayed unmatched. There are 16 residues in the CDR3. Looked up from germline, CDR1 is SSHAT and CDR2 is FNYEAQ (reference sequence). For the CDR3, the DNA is TGTGCCAGCAGCTTAGTAACAGGGGCAGCCTACAATGAGCAGTTCTTC. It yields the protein CASSLVTGAAYNEQFF.

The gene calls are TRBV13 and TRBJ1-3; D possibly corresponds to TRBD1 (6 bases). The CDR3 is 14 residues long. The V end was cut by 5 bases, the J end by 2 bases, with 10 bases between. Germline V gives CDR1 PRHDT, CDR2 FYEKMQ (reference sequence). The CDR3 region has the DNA TGTGCCAGCAGCCTACAGGGTACTGGAAACACCATATATTTT. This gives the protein CASSLQGTGNTIYF.

The CDR3 DNA reads as TGTGCCAGCAGCCGCACACATCCAGAGCAGTACTTC. Translation gives CASSRTHPEQYF. The V call is TRBV14, the J call TRBJ2-7; unclear D gene. CDR1 and CDR2 (germline): SGHDN, FVKESK. The CDR3 is made up of 12 amino acids. Between the trimmed V and J ends, which lost 4 bases and 7 bases, there was a span of 11 bases.

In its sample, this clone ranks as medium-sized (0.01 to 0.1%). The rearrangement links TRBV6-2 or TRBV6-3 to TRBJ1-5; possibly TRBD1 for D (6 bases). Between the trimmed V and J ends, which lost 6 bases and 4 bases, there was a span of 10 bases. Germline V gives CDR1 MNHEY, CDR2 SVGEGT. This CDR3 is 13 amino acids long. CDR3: CASSGGENQPQHF. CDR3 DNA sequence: TGTGCCAGCAGCGGGGGCGAGAATCAGCCCCAGCATTTT.

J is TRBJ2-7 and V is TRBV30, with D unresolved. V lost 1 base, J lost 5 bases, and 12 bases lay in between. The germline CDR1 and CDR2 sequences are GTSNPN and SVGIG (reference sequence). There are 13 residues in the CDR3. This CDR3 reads CAWSGTAWNEQYF. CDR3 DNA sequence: TGTGCCTGGAGTGGAACTGCTTGGAACGAGCAGTACTTC. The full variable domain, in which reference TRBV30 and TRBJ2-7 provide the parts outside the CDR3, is SQTIHQWPATLVQPVGSPLSLECTVEGTSNPNLYWYRQAAGRGLQLLFYSVGIGQISSEVPQNLSASRPQDRQFILSSKKLLLSDSGFYLCAWSGTAWNEQYFGPGTRLTVT.

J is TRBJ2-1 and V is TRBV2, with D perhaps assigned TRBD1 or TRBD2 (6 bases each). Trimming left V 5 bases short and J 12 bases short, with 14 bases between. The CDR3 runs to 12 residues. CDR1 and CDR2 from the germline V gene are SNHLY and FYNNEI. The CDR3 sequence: CASSRGAPRQFF. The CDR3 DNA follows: TGTGCCAGCAGTAGGGGGGCCCCTCGGCAGTTCTTC.